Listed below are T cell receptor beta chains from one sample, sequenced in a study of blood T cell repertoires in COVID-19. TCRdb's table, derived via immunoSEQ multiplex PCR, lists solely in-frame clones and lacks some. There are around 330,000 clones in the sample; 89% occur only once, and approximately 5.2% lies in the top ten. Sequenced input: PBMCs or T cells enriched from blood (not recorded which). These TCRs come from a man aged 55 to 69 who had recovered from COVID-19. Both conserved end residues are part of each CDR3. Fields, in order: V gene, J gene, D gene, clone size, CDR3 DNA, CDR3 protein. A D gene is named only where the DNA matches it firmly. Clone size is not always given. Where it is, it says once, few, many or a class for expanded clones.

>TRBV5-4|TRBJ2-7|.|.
TGTGCCAGCAGCTTGGAGGGGGGGTATTCTTTCGAGCAGTACTTC
CASSLEGGYSFEQYF
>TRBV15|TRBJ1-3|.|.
TGTGCCACCAGCAGAGATACAGGGGGAAACACCATATATTTT
CATSRDTGGNTIYF
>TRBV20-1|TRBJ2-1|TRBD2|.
TGCAGTGCTAGTGCTTATAGCGGGAGGGCCCTCAATGAGCAGTTCTTC
CSASAYSGRALNEQFF
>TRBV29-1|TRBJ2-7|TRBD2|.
TGCAGCGTTGAAGCGGGAGGCCCCCGGTACTTC
CSVEAGGPRYF
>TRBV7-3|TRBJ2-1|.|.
TGTGCCAGCAGCTTACCGCCAGTAAACGAGCAGTTCTTC
CASSLPPVNEQFF
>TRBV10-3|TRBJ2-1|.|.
TGTGCCATCAGTGAGTCTCCTCCCTACAATGAGCAGTTCTTC
CAISESPPYNEQFF
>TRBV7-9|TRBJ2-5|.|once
TGTGCCAGCAGCTTCCTGACAGACCAAGAGACCCAGTACTTC
CASSFLTDQETQYF
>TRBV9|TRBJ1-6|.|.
TGTGCCCACATCAGGTTCCGCGGGGGGGGAACACCCCTCCACTTT
CAHIRFRGGGTPLHF
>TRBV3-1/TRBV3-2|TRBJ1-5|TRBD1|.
TGTGCCAGCAGCCAAGGAGGTGGACAGGGACCTCAGCCCCAGCATTTT
CASSQGGGQGPQPQHF
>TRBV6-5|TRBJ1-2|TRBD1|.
TGTGCCAGCAGTCGGGACAGGGCGACTGGCTACACCTTC
CASSRDRATGYTF
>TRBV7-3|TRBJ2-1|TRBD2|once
TGTGCCAGCAGCGAGGTAGGGCTAGCGGGAGGAGGGGAGCAGTTCTTC
CASSEVGLAGGGEQFF
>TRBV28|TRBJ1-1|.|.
TGTGCCAGCAGGGGGCCGGCAGGGGCCATCACTGAAGCTTTCTTT
CASRGPAGAITEAFF
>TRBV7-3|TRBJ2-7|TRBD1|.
TGTGCCAGCAGCTTAAACGGGGGTCAGGGGGCTTACGAGCAGTACTTC
CASSLNGGQGAYEQYF
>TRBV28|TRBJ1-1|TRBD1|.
TGTGCCAGCAGTAACTCACAGGGGGTGCTTACTGAAGCTTTCTTT
CASSNSQGVLTEAFF
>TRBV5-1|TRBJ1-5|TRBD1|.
TGCGCCAGCAGCCCGGATCAGGGGGGCAATCAGCCCCAGCATTTT
CASSPDQGGNQPQHF
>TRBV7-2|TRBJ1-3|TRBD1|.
TGTGCCAGCAGCCTTCAGGGGGCGGGAAACACCATATATTTT
CASSLQGAGNTIYF
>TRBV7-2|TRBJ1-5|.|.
TGTGCCAGCAGCTTAGTGGCAGGGAATCAGCCCCAGCATTTT
CASSLVAGNQPQHF
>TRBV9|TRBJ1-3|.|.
TGTGCCAGCAGCGTAGTGGCAGGGGATTACTCTGGAAACACCATATATTTT
CASSVVAGDYSGNTIYF
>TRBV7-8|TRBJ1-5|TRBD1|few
TGTGCCAGCAGCCCCTCCGGGACAGGGTTTCAGCCCCAGCATTTT
CASSPSGTGFQPQHF
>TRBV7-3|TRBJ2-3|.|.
TGTGCCAGCAGCTTAAACGGGGCGGGATGGGTCGGCACAGATACGCAGTATTTT
CASSLNGAGWVGTDTQYF
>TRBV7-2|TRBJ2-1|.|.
TGTGCCAGCAGCCCACAAAGTGGAGCCGCGGGTGAGCAGTTCTTC
CASSPQSGAAGEQFF
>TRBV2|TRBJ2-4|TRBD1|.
TGTGCCAGCAGAGAGGCGCCGGGACAGGGCCAACACATTCAGTACTTC
CASREAPGQGQHIQYF
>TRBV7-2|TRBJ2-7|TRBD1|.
TGTGCCAGCAGCTTAATCGGGGCGCCGACAGGGCCCGAGCAGTACTTC
CASSLIGAPTGPEQYF
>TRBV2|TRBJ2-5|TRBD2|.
TGTGCCAGCAGCGGGGGCCTAGCGGGAGTCGAGACCCAGTACTTC
CASSGGLAGVETQYF
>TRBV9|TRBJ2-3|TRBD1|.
TGTGCCAGCAGCGCAACAGGGGATCGTACAGATACGCAGTATTTT
CASSATGDRTDTQYF
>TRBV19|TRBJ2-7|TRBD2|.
TGTGCCAGTAGGAGAACTAGCGGGGGGAATGAGCAGTACTTC
CASRRTSGGNEQYF
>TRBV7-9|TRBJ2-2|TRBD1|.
TGTGCCAGCAGCCAGAGACAGGGGGAGAACACCGGGGAGCTGTTTTTT
CASSQRQGENTGELFF